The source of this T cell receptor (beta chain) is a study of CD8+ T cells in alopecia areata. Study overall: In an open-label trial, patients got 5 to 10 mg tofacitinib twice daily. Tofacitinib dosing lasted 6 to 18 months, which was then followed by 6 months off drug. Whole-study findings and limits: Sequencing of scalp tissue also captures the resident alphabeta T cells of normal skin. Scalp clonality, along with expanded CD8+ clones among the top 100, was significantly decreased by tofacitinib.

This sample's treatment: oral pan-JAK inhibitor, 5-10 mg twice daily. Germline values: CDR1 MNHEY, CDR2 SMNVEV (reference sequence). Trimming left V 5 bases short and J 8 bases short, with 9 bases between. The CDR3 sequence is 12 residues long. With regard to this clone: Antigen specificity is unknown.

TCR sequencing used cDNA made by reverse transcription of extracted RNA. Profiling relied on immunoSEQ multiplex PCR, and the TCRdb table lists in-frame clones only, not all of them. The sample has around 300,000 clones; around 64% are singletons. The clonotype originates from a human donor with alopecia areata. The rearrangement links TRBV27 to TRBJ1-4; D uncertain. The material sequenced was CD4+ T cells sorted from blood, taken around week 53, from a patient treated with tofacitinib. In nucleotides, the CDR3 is TGTGCCAGCAGTGCCCTGGGGGAAAAACTGTTTTTT. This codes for CASSALGEKLFF.